This is a list of T cell receptor beta chains from one sample in a study of cytomegalovirus exposure and HLA in healthy donors. Sequencing was performed with immunoSEQ multiplex PCR; in TCRdb, only in-frame clones are kept and a portion is missing. The sample consists of about 160,000 clones, 95% to 96% of them appearing once. The source material was PBMCs. Source of these receptors: a woman aged 18-30 years in good health and CMV-seronegative. The CDR3 runs from the conserved cysteine through the conserved F or W. The order of the fields is clone size, V gene, J gene, D gene, CDR3 protein. The D gene is left open where the match is weak. A clone size is listed for some rows: how often the clone was seen (once, few, many), or a class if it is expanded.

-,TRBV11-2,TRBJ2-7,-,CASSSSRRGGEQYF
-,TRBV9,TRBJ1-3,-,CASTPRGTGNTIYF
-,TRBV2,TRBJ2-7,TRBD1,CASSLGTGGSYEQYF
-,TRBV19,TRBJ2-1,-,CASSPGGEEQFF
-,TRBV7-9,TRBJ1-2,-,CASSRLGGMGGYTF
-,TRBV18,TRBJ1-1,-,CASSGLDSPAFF
-,TRBV6-5,TRBJ1-1,TRBD1,CASSPTGSFAFF
once,TRBV6-1,TRBJ1-2,-,CASSEALRGGVDGYTF
-,TRBV7-6,TRBJ2-7,TRBD1,CASSASRDRATYEQYF
-,TRBV7-7,TRBJ1-1,-,CASSLSVNTEAFF
-,TRBV7-2,TRBJ1-3,-,CASSSNSGNTIYF
-,TRBV7-2,TRBJ2-1,-,CASSGPTGIAYNEQFF
once,TRBV6-5,TRBJ1-1,TRBD1,CASSSTGDTEAFF
-,TRBV19,TRBJ1-2,TRBD1,CASSTRQGQASGGYTF
few,TRBV25-1,TRBJ1-2,TRBD1,CASSPPGQAYGYTF
-,TRBV27,TRBJ1-4,-,CASSLHPASTNEKLFF
-,TRBV29-1,TRBJ1-2,-,CSVRGPYGYTF
-,TRBV4-3,TRBJ1-1,-,CASSPRGNTEAFF
once,TRBV7-2,TRBJ2-3,TRBD2,CASSPVLLAGEPDTQYF
-,TRBV7-6,TRBJ2-5,TRBD1,CASSKSGQGETQYF
-,TRBV5-1,TRBJ2-3,TRBD1,CASMRTGRTDTQYF
-,TRBV10-3,TRBJ2-7,TRBD1,CAISGSRDRVNEQYF
-,TRBV28,TRBJ1-1,TRBD1,CASSLRQLGQGNTEAFF
-,TRBV5-1,TRBJ2-1,-,CASSFPGTDSDNEQFF
-,TRBV7-8,TRBJ1-5,-,CASSLVTGRGDQPQHF
-,TRBV9,TRBJ2-7,-,CASSVGSDEQYF
-,TRBV5-1,TRBJ1-2,-,CASSLAIRDYGYTF
-,TRBV6-6,TRBJ1-2,-,CASSSGEGSGDGYTF
-,TRBV4-2,TRBJ2-3,-,CASSQGGGAGTDTQYF
-,TRBV4-3,TRBJ2-7,-,CASSQDLPDTLISYEQYF
-,TRBV19,TRBJ2-6,TRBD1,CASSIGQGATGANVLTF
-,TRBV19,TRBJ2-1,-,CAPLGLGLFNEQFF
-,TRBV18,TRBJ2-1,TRBD2,CASSSTYSGLAGGNEQFF